The present entry profiles one T cell receptor (beta chain) with its context. The antigen is undetermined. Produced via immunoSEQ multiplex PCR; TCRdb's table is partial and in-frame only. The sample holds fewer than 100,000 clones, less than 85% seen once. These data belong to a study of OX40 agonist ivuxolimab in advanced cancers. Study-level points and caveats: CD8+ T cells were the subset that, on average, had more expanded clones than CD4+.

The sequenced sample was CD4+ or CD8+ T cells sorted from blood, obtained in a trial of the OX40 agonist ivuxolimab. This receptor was identified in an adult with an advanced solid tumor such as melanoma, head and neck, liver or kidney cancer.

CDR3 loop: CASSFRGQGANEKLFF. CDR3 sequence (DNA): TGTGCCAGCAGCTTTCGTGGACAGGGGGCGAATGAAAAACTGTTTTTT. The J gene is TRBJ1-4, the V gene TRBV5-4; the match to TRBD1 covers 11 bases. CDR1 and CDR2 (germline): SGHNT, YYREEE (reference sequence). V lost 2 bases and J lost 5; bases outside the gene matches: 5. The CDR3 spans 16 residues.